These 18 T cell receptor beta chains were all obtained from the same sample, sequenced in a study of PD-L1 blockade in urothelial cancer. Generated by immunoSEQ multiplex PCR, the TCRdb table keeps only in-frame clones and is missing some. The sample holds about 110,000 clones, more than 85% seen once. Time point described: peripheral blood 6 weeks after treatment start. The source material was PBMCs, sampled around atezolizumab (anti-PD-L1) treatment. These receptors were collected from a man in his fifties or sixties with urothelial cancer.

The CDR3 DNA is TGTGCCAGCAGTTTACCGGTGAATCCCCAGCATTTT. Amino acids: CASSLPVNPQHF. The V call is TRBV28, the J call TRBJ1-5; D gene uncertain. Per germline, CDR1 MDHEN and CDR2 SYDVKM. This CDR3 comprises 12 residues. V was pared by 2 bases and J by 10 bases, with 9 bases between.

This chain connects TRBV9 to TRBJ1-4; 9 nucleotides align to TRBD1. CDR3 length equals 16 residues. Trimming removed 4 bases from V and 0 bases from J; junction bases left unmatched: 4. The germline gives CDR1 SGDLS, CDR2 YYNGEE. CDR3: CASSQGQGATNEKLFF. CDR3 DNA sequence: TGTGCCAGCAGCCAGGGACAGGGAGCAACTAATGAAAAACTGTTTTTT.

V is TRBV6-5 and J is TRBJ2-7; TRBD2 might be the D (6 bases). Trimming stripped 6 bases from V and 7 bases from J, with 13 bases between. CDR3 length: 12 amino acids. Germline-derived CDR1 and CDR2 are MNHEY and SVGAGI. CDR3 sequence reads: CASRRQAGEQYF. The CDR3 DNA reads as TGTGCCAGCAGAAGGCAGGCGGGGGAGCAGTACTTC.

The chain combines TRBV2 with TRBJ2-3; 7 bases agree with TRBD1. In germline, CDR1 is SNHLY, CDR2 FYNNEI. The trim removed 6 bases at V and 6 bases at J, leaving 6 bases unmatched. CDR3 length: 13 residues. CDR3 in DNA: TGTGCCAGCAGGGAGACAGGGCTGGATACGCAGTATTTT. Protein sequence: CASRETGLDTQYF.

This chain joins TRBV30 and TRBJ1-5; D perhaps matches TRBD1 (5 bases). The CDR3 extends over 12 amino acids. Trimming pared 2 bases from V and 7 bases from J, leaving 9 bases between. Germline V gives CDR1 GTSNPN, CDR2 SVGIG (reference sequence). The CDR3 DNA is TGTGCCTGGAGTAGCAGGGCCCAGCCCCAGCATTTT. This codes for CAWSSRAQPQHF. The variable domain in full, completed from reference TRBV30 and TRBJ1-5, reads SQTIHQWPATLVQPVGSPLSLECTVEGTSNPNLYWYRQAAGRGLQLLFYSVGIGQISSEVPQNLSASRPQDRQFILSSKKLLLSDSGFYLCAWSSRAQPQHFGDGTRLSIL.

The CDR3 region has the DNA TGCGCCAGCAGCCAGGAGGGGGCCTCATACAATGAGCAGTTCTTC. It translates to CASSQEGASYNEQFF. This chain joins TRBV5-1 and TRBJ2-1, with D perhaps matching TRBD1 (7 bases). Germline values: CDR1 SGHRS, CDR2 YFSETQ. Trimming stripped 4 bases from V and 4 bases from J, with 15 bases between. This CDR3 region has 15 residues.

CDR3 DNA: TGTGCCAGCAGTTACCTAACTGAAGCTTTCTTT. Translating gives CASSYLTEAFF. The J gene is TRBJ1-1, the V gene TRBV6-5; D unresolved. CDR1 is MNHEY, CDR2 SVGAGI, per germline. The CDR3 contains 11 residues. V gave up 2 bases and J gave up 5 bases, with 3 bases separating them.

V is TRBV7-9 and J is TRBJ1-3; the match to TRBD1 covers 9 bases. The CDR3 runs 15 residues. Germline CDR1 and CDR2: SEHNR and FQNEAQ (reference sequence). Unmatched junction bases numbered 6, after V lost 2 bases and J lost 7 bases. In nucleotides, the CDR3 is TGTGCCAGCAGCTTAAAGGCGACAGGGGGTAACACCATATATTTT. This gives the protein CASSLKATGGNTIYF.

CDR3 nucleotide sequence: TGTGCCAGCAGCCCCGGGAACCAAGAGACCCAGTACTTC. It yields the protein CASSPGNQETQYF. The chain uses TRBV7-2 and TRBJ2-5, with a weak D call TRBD2 (5 bases). This CDR3 is 13 amino acids long. CDR1 and CDR2 from the germline V gene are SGHTA and FQGNSA. V was shortened by 5 bases and J by 0 bases, with 7 bases between the two germline ends.

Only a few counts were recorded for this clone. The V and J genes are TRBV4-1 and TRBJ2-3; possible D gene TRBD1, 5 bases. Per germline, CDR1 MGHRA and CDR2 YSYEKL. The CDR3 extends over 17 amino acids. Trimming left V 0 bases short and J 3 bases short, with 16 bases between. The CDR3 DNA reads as TGCGCCAGCAGCCAAGAAACAGGCGCAGGGCGAACAGATACGCAGTATTTT. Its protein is CASSQETGAGRTDTQYF.

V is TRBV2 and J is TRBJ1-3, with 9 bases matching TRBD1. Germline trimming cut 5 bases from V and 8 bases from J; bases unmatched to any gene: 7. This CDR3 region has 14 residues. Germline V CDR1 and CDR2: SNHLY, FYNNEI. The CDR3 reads CASSWTGDRDTIYF. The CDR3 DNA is TGTGCCAGCAGTTGGACAGGGGATAGAGACACCATATATTTT.

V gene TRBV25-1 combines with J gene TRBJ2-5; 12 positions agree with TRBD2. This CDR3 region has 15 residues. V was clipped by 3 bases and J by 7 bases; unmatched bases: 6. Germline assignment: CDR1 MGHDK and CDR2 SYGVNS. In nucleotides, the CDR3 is TGTGCCAGCAGTGATCCGACTAGCGGGGGTGTGACCCAGTACTTC. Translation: CASSDPTSGGVTQYF.

In DNA form, the CDR3 reads TGTGCCAGCAGCGCCTCATTAGGGGGCATCTACACTGAAGCTTTCTTT. Protein: CASSASLGGIYTEAFF. The V gene is TRBV28, the J gene TRBJ1-1, with 7 nucleotides matching TRBD1. The trim removed 6 bases at V and 3 bases at J, leaving 13 bases unmatched. The length of the CDR3 is 16 residues. Per the germline V gene, CDR1 is MDHEN and CDR2 is SYDVKM.

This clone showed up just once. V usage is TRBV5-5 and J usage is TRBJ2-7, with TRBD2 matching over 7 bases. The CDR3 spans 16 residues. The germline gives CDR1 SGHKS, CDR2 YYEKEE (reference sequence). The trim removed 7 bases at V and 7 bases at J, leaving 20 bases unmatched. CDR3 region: CASLVALREPQREQYF. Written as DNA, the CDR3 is TGTGCCAGCTTAGTCGCCCTGCGGGAGCCTCAGAGGGAGCAGTACTTC.

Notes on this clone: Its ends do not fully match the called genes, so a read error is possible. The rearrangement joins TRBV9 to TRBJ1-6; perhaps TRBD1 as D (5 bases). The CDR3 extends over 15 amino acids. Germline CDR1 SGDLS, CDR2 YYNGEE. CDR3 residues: CASSVGQGYNSPFHF. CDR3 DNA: TGTGCCAGCAGCGTAGGGCAGGGCTATAATTCACCCTTCCACTTT.

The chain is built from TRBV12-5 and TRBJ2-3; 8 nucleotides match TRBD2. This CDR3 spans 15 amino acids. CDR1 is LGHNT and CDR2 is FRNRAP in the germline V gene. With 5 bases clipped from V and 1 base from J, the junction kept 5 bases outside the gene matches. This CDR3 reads CASGPGLAGTDTQYF. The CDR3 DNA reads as TGTGCTAGTGGTCCCGGACTAGCAGGCACAGATACGCAGTATTTT.

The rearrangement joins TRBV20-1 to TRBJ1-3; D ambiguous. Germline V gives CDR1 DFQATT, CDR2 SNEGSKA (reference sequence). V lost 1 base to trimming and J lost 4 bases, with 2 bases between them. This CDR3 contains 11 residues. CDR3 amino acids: CSARAGNTIYF. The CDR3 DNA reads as TGCAGTGCTAGAGCGGGAAACACCATATATTTT.

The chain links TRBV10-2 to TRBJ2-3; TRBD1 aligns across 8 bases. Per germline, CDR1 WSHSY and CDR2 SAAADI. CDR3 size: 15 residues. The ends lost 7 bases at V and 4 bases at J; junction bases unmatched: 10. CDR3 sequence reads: CASTGDRWLSDTQYF. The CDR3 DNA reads TGCGCCAGCACAGGGGACAGGTGGTTGTCAGATACGCAGTATTTT.